This T cell receptor (beta chain) is from a study of graft-versus-host responses after intestinal transplantation. For the study at large: Transplantation in recipients was multivisceral, liver-intestinal, or isolated intestinal. Recipients were all induced with anti-thymocyte globulin, then given tacrolimus and steroids for 3 to 4 years.

Study-wide findings and caveats: Early after transplant, HvG clones declined as circulating GvH clones peaked. Recipient marrow held GvH clones, some first seen in ileum or blood.

CDR1 and CDR2 (germline): SNHLY, FYNNEI. V was clipped by 2 bases and J by 1 base, with 12 bases between them. The CDR3 spans 15 residues. The data were produced by immunoSEQ multiplex PCR, yet TCRdb's version contains in-frame clones alone and is incomplete. The table shows around 99,000 clones, with under 95% occurring only once. Regarding this clone: Its antigen remains unidentified.

The chain couples TRBV2 to TRBJ2-7; D is unresolved. This receptor was identified in a human donor who received an intestinal transplant. The material was unstimulated CD8+ T cells sorted from spleen or lymph node cells, obtained before intestinal transplant. CDR3 coding DNA: TGTGCCAGCAGTGAAAAGGCGGCTCAGTCCTACGAGCAGTACTTC. It specifies CASSEKAAQSYEQYF.